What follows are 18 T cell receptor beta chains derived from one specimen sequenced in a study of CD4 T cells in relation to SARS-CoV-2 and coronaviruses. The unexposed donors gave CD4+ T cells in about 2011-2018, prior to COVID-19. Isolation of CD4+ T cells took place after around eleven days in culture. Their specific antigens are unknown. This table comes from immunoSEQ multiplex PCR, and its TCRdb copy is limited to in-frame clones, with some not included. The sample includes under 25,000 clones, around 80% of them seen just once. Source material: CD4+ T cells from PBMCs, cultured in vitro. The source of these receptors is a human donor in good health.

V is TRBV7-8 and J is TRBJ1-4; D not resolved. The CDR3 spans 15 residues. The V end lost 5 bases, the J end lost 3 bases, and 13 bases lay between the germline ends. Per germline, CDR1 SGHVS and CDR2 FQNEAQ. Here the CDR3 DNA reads TGTGCCAGCAGCCGCAAGGGTGCGGCTAATGAAAAACTGTTTTTT. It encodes CASSRKGAANEKLFF.

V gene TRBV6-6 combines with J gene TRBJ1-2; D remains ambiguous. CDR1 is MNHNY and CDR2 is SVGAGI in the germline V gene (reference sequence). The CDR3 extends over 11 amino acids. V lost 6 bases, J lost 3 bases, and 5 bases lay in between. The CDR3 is CASSGDYGYTF. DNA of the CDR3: TGTGCCAGCAGCGGGGACTATGGCTACACCTTC.

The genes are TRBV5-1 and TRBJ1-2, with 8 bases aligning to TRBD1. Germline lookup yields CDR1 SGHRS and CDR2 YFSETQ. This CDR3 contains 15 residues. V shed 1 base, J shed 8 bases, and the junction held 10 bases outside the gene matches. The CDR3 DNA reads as TGCGCCAGCAGCTTGCGACCCCAGGGGGCGCAGGGCTACACCTTC. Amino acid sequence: CASSLRPQGAQGYTF.

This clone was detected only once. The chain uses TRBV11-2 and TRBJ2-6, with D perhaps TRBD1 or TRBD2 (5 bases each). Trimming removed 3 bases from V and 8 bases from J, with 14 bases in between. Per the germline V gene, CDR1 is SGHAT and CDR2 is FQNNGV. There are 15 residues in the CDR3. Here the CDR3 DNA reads TGTGCCAGCAGCTTTGAACTCCGGGGCCCCAACGTCCTGACTTTC. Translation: CASSFELRGPNVLTF.

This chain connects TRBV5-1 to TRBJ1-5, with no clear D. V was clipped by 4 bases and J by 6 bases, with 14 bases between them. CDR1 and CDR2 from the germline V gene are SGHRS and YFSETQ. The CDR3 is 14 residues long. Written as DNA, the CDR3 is TGCGCCAGCAGCCCTGTGGAGGGAAGTCAGCCCCAGCATTTT. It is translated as CASSPVEGSQPQHF.

The DNA for the CDR3 is TGTGCCAGCTCACCAGGAAGACAGGGTTTCTACGAGCAGTACTTC. Residues: CASSPGRQGFYEQYF. The genes are TRBV18 and TRBJ2-7; 7 bases map to TRBD1. Trimming removed 2 bases from V and 3 bases from J; junction bases left unmatched: 7. The CDR3 is 15 amino acids. The germline V gene encodes CDR1 KGHSH and CDR2 LQKENI.

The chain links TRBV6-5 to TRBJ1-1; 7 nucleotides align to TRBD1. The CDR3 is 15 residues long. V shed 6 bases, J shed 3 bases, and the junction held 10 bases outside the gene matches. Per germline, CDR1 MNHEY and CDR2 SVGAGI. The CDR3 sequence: CASSRDRPLYTEAFF. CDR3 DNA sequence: TGTGCCAGCAGCCGGGACAGACCCCTATACACTGAAGCTTTCTTT.

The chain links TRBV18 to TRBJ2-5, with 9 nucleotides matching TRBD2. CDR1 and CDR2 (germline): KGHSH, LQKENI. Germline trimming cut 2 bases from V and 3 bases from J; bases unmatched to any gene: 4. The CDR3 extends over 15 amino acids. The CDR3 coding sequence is TGTGCCAGCTCACCAGCTAGCGGGAACAAAGAGACCCAGTACTTC. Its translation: CASSPASGNKETQYF. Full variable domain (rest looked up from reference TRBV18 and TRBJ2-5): NAGVMQNPRHLVRRRGQEARLRCSPMKGHSHVYWYRQLPEEGLKFMVYLQKENIIDESGMPKERFSAEFPKEGPSILRIQQVVRGDSAAYFCASSPASGNKETQYFGPGTRLLVL.

CDR3 in amino acids: CASSLETGGPYEQYF. The CDR3 region has the DNA TGTGCCAGCAGCTTAGAGACAGGGGGACCCTACGAGCAGTACTTC. V is TRBV13 and J is TRBJ2-7; 9 positions match TRBD1. Trimming removed 1 base from V and 2 bases from J; junction bases left unmatched: 3. This CDR3 spans 15 amino acids. Looked up from germline, CDR1 is PRHDT and CDR2 is FYEKMQ (reference sequence).

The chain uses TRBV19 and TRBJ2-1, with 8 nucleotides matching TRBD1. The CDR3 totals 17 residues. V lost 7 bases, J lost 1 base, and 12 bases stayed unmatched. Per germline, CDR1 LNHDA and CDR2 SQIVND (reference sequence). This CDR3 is CASKGQGFYNSYNEQFF. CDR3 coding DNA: TGTGCCAGTAAAGGACAGGGTTTTTATAATTCCTACAATGAGCAGTTCTTC.

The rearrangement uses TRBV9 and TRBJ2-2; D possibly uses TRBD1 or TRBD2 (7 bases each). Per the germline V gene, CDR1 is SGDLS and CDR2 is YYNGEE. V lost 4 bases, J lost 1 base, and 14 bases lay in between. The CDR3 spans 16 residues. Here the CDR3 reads CASSLADRRNTGELFF. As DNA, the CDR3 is TGTGCCAGCAGCCTAGCGGACAGGAGGAACACCGGGGAGCTGTTTTTT. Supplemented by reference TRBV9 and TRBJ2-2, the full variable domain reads DSGVTQTPKHLITATGQRVTLRCSPRSGDLSVYWYQQSLDQGLQFLIQYYNGEERAKGNILERFSAQQFPDLHSELNLSSLELGDSALYFCASSLADRRNTGELFFGEGSRLTVL.

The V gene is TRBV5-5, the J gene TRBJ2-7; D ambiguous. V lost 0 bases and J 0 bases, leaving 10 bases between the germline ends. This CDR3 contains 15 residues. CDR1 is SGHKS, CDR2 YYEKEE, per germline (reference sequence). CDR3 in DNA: TGTGCCAGCAGCTTGGCTTCGGTTAGCTCCTACGAGCAGTACTTC. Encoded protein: CASSLASVSSYEQYF.

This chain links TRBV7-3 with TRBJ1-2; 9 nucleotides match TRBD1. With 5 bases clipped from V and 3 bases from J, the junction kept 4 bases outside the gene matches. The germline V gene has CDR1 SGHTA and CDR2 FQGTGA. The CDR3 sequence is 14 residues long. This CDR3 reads CASSRDRADYGYTF. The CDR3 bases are TGTGCCAGCAGCCGGGACAGGGCGGACTATGGCTACACCTTC.

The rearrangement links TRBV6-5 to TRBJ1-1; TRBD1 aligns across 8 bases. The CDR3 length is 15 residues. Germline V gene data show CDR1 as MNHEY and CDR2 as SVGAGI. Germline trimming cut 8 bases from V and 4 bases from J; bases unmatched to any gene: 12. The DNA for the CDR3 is TGTGCCAGCTCATGGAGTACAGGGGGTGGCACTGAAGCTTTCTTT. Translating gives CASSWSTGGGTEAFF.

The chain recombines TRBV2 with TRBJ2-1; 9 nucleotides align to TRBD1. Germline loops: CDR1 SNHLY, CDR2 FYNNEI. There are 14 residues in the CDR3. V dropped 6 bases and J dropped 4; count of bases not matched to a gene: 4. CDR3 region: CASRGTGRYNEQFF. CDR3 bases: TGTGCCAGCAGGGGGACAGGGAGGTACAATGAGCAGTTCTTC.

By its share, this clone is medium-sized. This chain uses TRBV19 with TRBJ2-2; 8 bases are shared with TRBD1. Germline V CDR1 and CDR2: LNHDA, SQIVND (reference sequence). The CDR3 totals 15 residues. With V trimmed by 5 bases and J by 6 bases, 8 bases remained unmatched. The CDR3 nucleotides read TGTGCCAGTAGTGACGACAGGGGTCACGCCGGGGAGCTGTTTTTT. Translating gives CASSDDRGHAGELFF. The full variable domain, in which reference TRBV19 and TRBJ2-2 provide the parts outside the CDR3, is DGGITQSPKYLFRKEGQNVTLSCEQNLNHDAMYWYRQDPGQGLRLIYYSQIVNDFQKGDIAEGYSVSREKKESFPLTVTSAQKNPTAFYLCASSDDRGHAGELFFGEGSRLTVL.

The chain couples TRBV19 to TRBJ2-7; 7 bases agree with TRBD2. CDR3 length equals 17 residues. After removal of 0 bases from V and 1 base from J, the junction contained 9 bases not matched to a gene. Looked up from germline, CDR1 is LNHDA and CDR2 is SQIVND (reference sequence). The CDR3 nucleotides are TGTGCCAGTAGTATAGAACTATCTAGCGGAGTGTCCTACGAGCAGTACTTC. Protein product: CASSIELSSGVSYEQYF.

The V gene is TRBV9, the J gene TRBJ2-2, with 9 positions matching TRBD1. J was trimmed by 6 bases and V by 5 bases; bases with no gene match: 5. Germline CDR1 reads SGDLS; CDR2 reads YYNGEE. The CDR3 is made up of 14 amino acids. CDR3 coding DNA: TGTGCCAGCAGTTCCGGGACAGGGTCCGGGGAGCTGTTTTTT. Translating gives CASSSGTGSGELFF.